This T cell receptor beta chain was observed in a study of blood T cells in healthy people across ages. Alongside a J-beta primer mix, a sample-barcoded 5' primer served in a second PCR lasting about 7 to 12 cycles. Every cDNA molecule bore a tag from a template-switch adaptor containing 12 random nucleotides. TCRdb re-analysed the 5' RACE reads in MiXCR, keeping a single row per CDR3 protein. The table has 710,000 or so distinct CDR3 sequences, 22% seen once; the top ten hold roughly 22%. Each sample used at least 6 million PBMCs. No fewer than 5 micrograms of total RNA were isolated from every sample. The V gene's germline CDR1 is MNHEY and CDR2 SVGAGI. V was trimmed by 3 bases and J by 0 bases, leaving 15 bases between them. This CDR3 has 16 residues. Whole-study findings and limits: No one knew whether donors had CMV, which possibly confounded expanded clonotype changes.

This clonotype has a handful of counts. Its antigen is as yet unknown. The chain combines TRBV6-5 with TRBJ2-7, with unresolved D. The source material was blood. This TCR derives from a man between 70 and 80 years old in good health. In DNA, the CDR3 is TGTGCCAGCAGTTATACAGCCAGGAGTCCCTCCTACGAGCAGTACTTC. The encoded protein is CASSYTARSPSYEQYF.